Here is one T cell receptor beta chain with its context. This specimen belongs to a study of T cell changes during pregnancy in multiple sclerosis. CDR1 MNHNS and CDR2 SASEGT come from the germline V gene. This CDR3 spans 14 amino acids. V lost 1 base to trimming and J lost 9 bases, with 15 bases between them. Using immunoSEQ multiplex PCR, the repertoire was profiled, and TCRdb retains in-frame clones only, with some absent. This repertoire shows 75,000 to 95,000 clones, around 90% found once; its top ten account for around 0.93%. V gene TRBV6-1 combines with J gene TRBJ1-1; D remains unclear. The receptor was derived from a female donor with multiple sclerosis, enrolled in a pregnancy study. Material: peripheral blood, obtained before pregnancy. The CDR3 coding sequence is TGTGCCAGCAGTGAAGAGCTTGGGGAGGTAAAAGCTTTCTTT. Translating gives CASSEELGEVKAFF.